Detailed here is one T cell receptor beta chain. Its antigen is as yet unknown. From germline, CDR1 is MNHNY and CDR2 SVGAGI (reference sequence). Trimming pared 0 bases from V and 8 bases from J, leaving 7 bases between. The CDR3 contains 12 residues. The record originates from a study of shared clonotypes between healthy human individuals. About the study: CD4 naive and memory got three plates each, CD8 naive two, CD8 memory one.

Study-wide findings and caveats: A generally larger estimated richness was seen in naive subsets than in memory subsets. Limitation of the genetic and exposure-history diversity represented came from the few donors.

TCRdb's table, derived via immunoSEQ multiplex PCR, lists solely in-frame clones and lacks some. This sample has over 1.4 million clones, with around 97% found just once. This sequence was found in a man aged 30 to 45 in good health. The rearrangement links TRBV6-6 to TRBJ1-2; no reliable D call. What was sequenced was naive CD4+ T cells sorted from blood. The subset denotes: CD45RA+ positively selected. CDR3: CASSYSQEGYTF. The CDR3 DNA reads TGTGCCAGCAGTTACTCTCAGGAGGGCTACACCTTC.